This T cell receptor (beta chain) was recovered during a study of spatial heterogeneity in lung cancer. Looking at the study overall: When available, follow-up PBMC samples taken a median of about 2 years after resection were sequenced.

Individually, TCR cDNA molecules were each labelled with a unique molecular identifier. One entry per CDR3 protein, called by TCRdb with MiXCR from the 5' RACE reads. The repertoire holds under 150,000 distinct CDR3 sequences, 12% seen once, with around 16% in the top ten. V lost 7 bases and J 7 bases, leaving 13 bases between the germline ends. The germline V gene encodes CDR1 SQVTM and CDR2 ANQGSEA. The CDR3 has 11 amino acids. This clonotype was recorded many times. Time point noted: blood at routine non-recurrence follow-up after resection. Sequencing was performed on whole RNA extracted from tumor and nontumor lung tissue, or from frozen PBMC, and the material was left unsorted.

The sequence came from a male donor with early-stage non-small cell lung cancer. This specimen consisted of PBMCs, obtained at follow-up. This rearrangement joins TRBV29-1 to TRBJ2-5; unclear D gene. The CDR3 sequence is CSGSDSWTQYF. The CDR3 DNA sequence: TGCAGCGGTAGTGACTCATGGACCCAGTACTTC.